The rows below give T cell receptor beta chains drawn from one sample of a study of blood T cell repertoires in COVID-19. Measured with immunoSEQ multiplex PCR; TCRdb has only the in-frame clones, and not every one. The sample includes about 380,000 clones, less than 90% seen only once; the top ten take roughly 3%. Sequenced: PBMCs or T cells enriched from blood (not recorded which). All receptors come from a woman aged 30 to 39 who had recovered from COVID-19. Both conserved end residues are part of each CDR3. The order of the fields is V gene, D gene, J gene, CDR3 protein. The D gene is left open where the match is weak.

TRBV5-1	TRBD1	TRBJ1-2	CASSGWTGGPYGYTF
TRBV10-3	-	TRBJ2-1	CAIGGGTLSYNEQFF
TRBV30	-	TRBJ1-1	CAWSISRAYMTEAFF
TRBV19	TRBD1	TRBJ2-1	CASTIGGGVDEQFF
TRBV7-9	TRBD1	TRBJ1-1	CASSLSGTDNTEAFF
TRBV28	-	TRBJ1-4	CASSSRNRDTESATNEKLFF
TRBV7-2	TRBD1	TRBJ1-6	CASSPSTGLISPLHF
TRBV7-6	TRBD1	TRBJ1-1	CASSLERGLRTEAFF
TRBV14	TRBD2	TRBJ2-1	CASSQDTLAGDLITYEQFF
TRBV30	TRBD1	TRBJ1-2	CAWSVFLGQVNYGYTF
TRBV11-2	TRBD1	TRBJ1-4	CASSFSGQDLTNEKLFF
TRBV5-3	-	TRBJ1-4	CARSLRSSFTTNEKLFF
TRBV30	TRBD1	TRBJ1-6	CAWSPRDRDDSPLHF
TRBV5-1	-	TRBJ1-1	CASSDTPNTEAFF
TRBV5-6	-	TRBJ2-7	CASSFIGTPTYEQYF
TRBV12-3/TRBV12-4	-	TRBJ2-3	CASKGGDTQYF
TRBV28	-	TRBJ1-6	CASSSGYYNSPLHF
TRBV7-9	TRBD1	TRBJ2-6	CASSLPGTGVLSGANVLTF
TRBV19	TRBD1	TRBJ2-7	CASSTRGYEQYF
TRBV19	-	TRBJ2-6	CASSMRNSGANVLTF
TRBV12-3/TRBV12-4	-	TRBJ2-5	CASSLAETQYF
TRBV12-3/TRBV12-4	TRBD2	TRBJ2-1	CASSFGGSEQFF
TRBV6-5	TRBD1	TRBJ2-5	CASSFRGGAETQYF
TRBV28	-	TRBJ2-2	CASRPATNTGELFF
TRBV4-1	-	TRBJ2-5	CASSQYPQETQYF
TRBV5-4	TRBD1	TRBJ2-1	CASNRDRGLGNEQFF
TRBV5-4	-	TRBJ1-2	CASSLGGGIRNYGYTF
TRBV5-1	TRBD2	TRBJ2-1	CASSFSGDTYNEQFF
TRBV6-6	TRBD1	TRBJ2-3	CASSLGQGSTDTQYF
TRBV5-6	-	TRBJ1-4	CASSSGGVINEKLFF
TRBV3-1/TRBV3-2	TRBD1	TRBJ1-2	CASSQPTTGGWGYTF
TRBV19	-	TRBJ1-2	CASSSGSHGYTF
TRBV5-6	TRBD1	TRBJ2-2	CASSLARDRETGELFF
TRBV5-5	TRBD1	TRBJ2-7	CASSLPGQGLYEQYF
TRBV7-2	TRBD1	TRBJ1-2	CASSPGQGNYGYTF
TRBV5-6	-	TRBJ1-1	CASSLSPGGVGTEAFF
TRBV5-1	-	TRBJ1-1	CASSFQGRGEAFF
TRBV7-9	TRBD2	TRBJ2-7	CASSQTQGLAVTYEQYF
TRBV27	-	TRBJ2-7	CASSLNAQSHEQYF
TRBV10-2	TRBD2	TRBJ2-3	CASRLKRGSTDTQYF
TRBV7-2	-	TRBJ2-7	CASSFSGVGRGYEQYF
TRBV20-1	TRBD2	TRBJ2-1	CSASRLADAKEQFF
TRBV5-6	-	TRBJ2-5	CASSLGQETQYF
TRBV27	-	TRBJ1-1	CASSLSQGNTEAFF
TRBV29-1	-	TRBJ2-7	CSVATTTGEQYF
TRBV7-3	-	TRBJ2-3	CASSLHPSTDTQYF